These 32 T cell receptor beta chains came from one sample sequenced in a study of vaccination and CD4 T cells after COVID-19. These receptors lack a known antigen. Treatment specified: roughly 11-day PBMC culture with coronavirus spike peptide pools or control peptides (ViraFEST assay). Oncomine TCR Beta short-read sequencing was applied to DNA from cultured CD4+ T cells. Using its own MiXCR run on the PCR reads, TCRdb lists one record per CDR3 protein. The sample consists of tens of thousands of distinct CDR3 sequences, 40% to 55% of them appearing once. Specimen: CD4+ T cells from blood, cultured in vitro, collected before SARS-CoV-2 vaccination. The origin of the receptors is a human donor who received a COVID-19 vaccine.

The V call is TRBV24-1, the J call TRBJ2-1; 11 bases line up with TRBD2. The length of the CDR3 is 15 residues. Germline CDR1 is KGHDR and CDR2 is SFDVKD. V lost 6 bases and J lost 6; bases outside the gene matches: 6. The DNA of the CDR3 is TGTGCCACCAGTCGAAGTAGCGGGGGGGCCAATGAGCAGTTCTTC. This sequence encodes CATSRSSGGANEQFF.

This chain connects TRBV27 to TRBJ2-7, with TRBD1 matching over 9 bases. The V segment lost 5 bases and the J segment 3 bases; nucleotides outside the gene matches: 5. The CDR3 loop spans 14 amino acids. CDR1 and CDR2 (germline): MNHEY, SMNVEV (reference sequence). CDR3 in DNA: TGTGCCAGCAGTCAGACAGGGGGGGACTACGAGCAGTACTTC. It specifies CASSQTGGDYEQYF.

The rearrangement uses TRBV4-2 and TRBJ2-1; 12 bases are a match to TRBD2. This CDR3 contains 17 residues. Germline V gene sequence: CDR1 LGHNA, CDR2 YNFKEQ. V was clipped by 1 base and J by 7 bases; unmatched bases: 8. The CDR3 bases are TGTGCCAGCAGCCAAGTCCCGACTAGCGGGGGCCATAATGAGCAGTTCTTC. Protein: CASSQVPTSGGHNEQFF.

The rearrangement uses TRBV11-3 and TRBJ2-5; 9 positions match TRBD1. Germline V lookup: CDR1 SGHNT, CDR2 YENEEA. CDR3 length equals 15 residues. The V gene end was trimmed by 5 bases and the J gene end by 2 bases; junction bases not matched to a gene: 6. This chain's CDR3 is CASSEQGAGQETQYF. The CDR3 DNA follows: TGTGCCAGCAGCGAACAGGGGGCAGGACAAGAGACCCAGTACTTC.

The chain uses TRBV19 and TRBJ1-1; D unclear. Germline V lookup: CDR1 LNHDA, CDR2 SQIVND (reference sequence). This CDR3 has 17 amino acids. V lost 10 bases, J lost 0 bases, and 24 bases lay in between. The CDR3 coding sequence is TGTGCCACCGCGGGAGGGCCGGGGAGTAAGATGAACACTGAAGCTTTCTTT. Translated, it gives CATAGGPGSKMNTEAFF. Complete variable domain (other parts from reference TRBV19 and TRBJ1-1): DGGITQSPKYLFRKEGQNVTLSCEQNLNHDAMYWYRQDPGQGLRLIYYSQIVNDFQKGDIAEGYSVSREKKESFPLTVTSAQKNPTAFYLCATAGGPGSKMNTEAFFGQGTRLTVV.

This clonotype was seen a few times. The chain uses TRBV2 and TRBJ1-2, with TRBD1 identical over 9 bases. This CDR3 is 14 amino acids long. Losses at the gene ends were 6 bases for V and 6 bases for J; bases not matched to a gene: 8. Germline V gene sequence: CDR1 SNHLY, CDR2 FYNNEI. The CDR3 bases are TGTGCCAGCAGGAGGGACAGGGAGATGGATGGCTACACCTTC. The encoded protein is CASRRDREMDGYTF.

This clonotype came up a few times. The rearrangement links TRBV20-1 to TRBJ1-5, with D unresolved. The germline V gene has CDR1 DFQATT and CDR2 SNEGSKA (reference sequence). Trimming took off 3 bases at V and 5 bases at J, with 5 bases between the two ends. The CDR3 length is 11 residues. The CDR3 protein is CSASLDQPQHF. The CDR3 nucleotides read TGCAGTGCTAGTCTCGATCAGCCCCAGCATTTT.

The chain employs TRBV6-1 and TRBJ1-2; D remains ambiguous. Between the trimmed V and J ends, which lost 2 bases and 4 bases, there was a span of 17 bases. Germline V gene sequence: CDR1 MNHNS, CDR2 SASEGT. This CDR3 has 16 amino acids. Here the CDR3 DNA reads TGTGCCAGCAGTGAACGAAGAGGGTTCCGGCTCTATGGCTACACCTTC. This gives the protein CASSERRGFRLYGYTF.

This clonotype was counted a few times. The CDR3 DNA follows: TGCAGTGCTGGGGACTCAAGAGAGGGGGGCACAGATACGCAGTATTTT. This codes for CSAGDSREGGTDTQYF. The rearrangement uses TRBV20-1 and TRBJ2-3, with D perhaps matching TRBD1 or TRBD2 (6 bases each). Trimming removed 5 bases at V and 1 base at J, with 19 bases between. In germline, CDR1 is DFQATT, CDR2 SNEGSKA (reference sequence). The CDR3 extends over 16 amino acids.

The rearrangement links TRBV20-1 to TRBJ2-7, with 8 bases fitting TRBD2. The V segment lost 0 bases and the J segment 7 bases; nucleotides outside the gene matches: 11. The germline V gene encodes CDR1 DFQATT and CDR2 SNEGSKA (reference sequence). CDR3 length: 15 residues. The DNA for the CDR3 is TGCAGTGCTAGAGACGAGCGGGGGAGAGAGGGGGAGCAGTACTTC. This translates into CSARDERGREGEQYF.

This clonotype was observed once. J is TRBJ2-7 and V is TRBV18; 7 nucleotides match TRBD1. The V and J ends lost 7 bases and 4 bases, in that order; junction bases with no gene match: 10. This CDR3 is built from 14 residues. Germline V gives CDR1 KGHSH, CDR2 LQKENI. The CDR3 coding sequence is TGTGCCAGCTGCCGGGACAGCGAGCCTTACGAGCAGTACTTC. This translates into CASCRDSEPYEQYF.

The rearrangement joins TRBV7-8 to TRBJ2-3; unclear D gene. The V and J ends lost 1 base and 2 bases respectively, with 10 bases between them. Germline V gene sequence: CDR1 SGHVS, CDR2 FQNEAQ. This CDR3 comprises 15 residues. The CDR3 region has the DNA TGTGCCAGCAGCTTAGTACGAAGATTCACAGATACGCAGTATTTT. Protein sequence: CASSLVRRFTDTQYF.

This clonotype has more than one count but fewer than ten. The rearrangement links TRBV2 to TRBJ1-1; D remains unclear. This CDR3 is built from 14 residues. From germline, CDR1 is SNHLY and CDR2 FYNNEI. V lost 6 bases, J lost 0 bases, and 11 bases lay in between. CDR3 amino acids: CASRSQPLNTEAFF. CDR3 nucleotides: TGTGCCAGCAGGTCACAGCCCCTGAACACTGAAGCTTTCTTT. Full variable domain (missing parts from reference TRBV2 and TRBJ1-1): EPEVTQTPSHQVTQMGQEVILRCVPISNHLYFYWYRQILGQKVEFLVSFYNNEISEKSEIFDDQFSVERPDGSNFTLKIRSTKLEDSAMYFCASRSQPLNTEAFFGQGTRLTVV.

This clonotype has just a few counts. This chain links TRBV20-1 with TRBJ1-4; D is ambiguous. Germline V gene data show CDR1 as DFQATT and CDR2 as SNEGSKA (reference sequence). This CDR3 is built from 12 residues. V dropped 3 bases and J dropped 5 bases, with 7 bases sitting between them. The CDR3 spells CSARISNEKLFF. CDR3 in DNA: TGCAGTGCTAGGATATCAAATGAAAAACTGTTTTTT.

V is TRBV7-6 and J is TRBJ2-1; 9 positions match TRBD1. CDR1 SGHVS and CDR2 FNYEAQ come from the germline V gene. The V segment lost 1 base and the J segment 4 bases; nucleotides outside the gene matches: 8. This CDR3 spans 17 amino acids. The CDR3 DNA reads as TGTGCCAGCAGCTTAGGGGGGCAGGACAGGGGTTACAATGAGCAGTTCTTC. It codes for CASSLGGQDRGYNEQFF.

This clonotype turned up a few times. The chain joins TRBV5-6 to TRBJ1-6; D remains unclear. The CDR3 runs to 12 residues. Germline CDR1 reads SGHDT; CDR2 reads YYEEEE. V was shortened by 4 bases and J by 4 bases, with 3 bases between the two germline ends. In nucleotides, the CDR3 is TGTGCCAGCAGCCGTTATAATTCACCCCTCCACTTT. This encodes CASSRYNSPLHF.

The chain is built from TRBV6-1 and TRBJ2-5; 8 positions match TRBD2. The junction had 6 bases not matched to a gene; V was cut back by 4 bases and J by 5 bases. The CDR3 contains 14 residues. Germline CDR1 reads MNHNS; CDR2 reads SASEGT. CDR3 nucleotide sequence: TGTGCCAGCAGTGTCCGGGGGGGCGGGGAGACCCAGTACTTC. Its protein is CASSVRGGGETQYF.

This clonotype appeared a few times. This chain joins TRBV20-1 and TRBJ1-6; 7 bases are shared with TRBD1. The trim removed 5 bases at V and 9 bases at J, leaving 10 bases unmatched. The germline CDR1 and CDR2 sequences are DFQATT and SNEGSKA (reference sequence). The CDR3 is made up of 14 amino acids. The CDR3 loop reads CSAGSQGGGSPLHF. CDR3 nucleotide sequence: TGCAGTGCTGGGAGCCAGGGGGGAGGTTCACCCCTCCACTTT.

This clonotype has only a few counts. The rearrangement uses TRBV15 and TRBJ2-3; TRBD1 is a possible D gene (5 bases). CDR3 length equals 15 residues. Trimming pared 0 bases from V and 0 bases from J, leaving 7 bases between. CDR1 is LNHNV, CDR2 YYDKDF, per germline (reference sequence). The CDR3 here is CATSRDRDSTDTQYF. As DNA, the CDR3 is TGTGCCACCAGCAGAGACAGGGATAGCACAGATACGCAGTATTTT.

The table lists this clonotype with a few counts. The chain recombines TRBV7-9 with TRBJ1-3; 12 bases are shared with TRBD1. Unmatched junction bases numbered 8, after V lost 5 bases and J lost 3 bases. The CDR3 loop spans 17 amino acids. Germline CDR1 is SEHNR and CDR2 is FQNEAQ (reference sequence). The CDR3 is CASSGSGTGGFGNTIYF. The DNA for the CDR3 is TGTGCCAGCAGCGGATCCGGGACAGGGGGCTTTGGAAACACCATATATTTT.

J is TRBJ1-1 and V is TRBV5-6, with D possibly TRBD1 on 6 matching bases. CDR3 size: 17 residues. Germline V gives CDR1 SGHDT, CDR2 YYEEEE. V shed 1 base and J shed 0 bases, with 16 bases lying between them. CDR3 sequence: CASSLPYRDEVNTEAFF. CDR3 DNA: TGTGCCAGCAGCTTGCCGTACAGGGATGAGGTGAACACTGAAGCTTTCTTT.

This CDR3 is CASSLEGQEHGYTF. Here the CDR3 DNA reads TGTGCCAGCAGCTTAGAAGGCCAGGAACATGGCTACACCTTC. This chain links TRBV7-8 with TRBJ1-2; D call uncertain. V shed 1 base and J shed 6 bases, with 12 bases lying between them. From germline, CDR1 is SGHVS and CDR2 FQNEAQ. This CDR3 has 14 amino acids.

The chain has TRBV7-8 and TRBJ2-3; TRBD1 is a possible D gene (5 bases). The CDR3 contains 16 residues. The V end was cut by 1 base, the J end by 2 bases, with 13 bases between. Germline V gene sequence: CDR1 SGHVS, CDR2 FQNEAQ. The CDR3 region is CASSLGRLRATDTQYF. The CDR3 DNA follows: TGTGCCAGCAGCTTAGGGAGACTCAGGGCCACAGATACGCAGTATTTT.

A few counts support this clonotype. The V call is TRBV27, the J call TRBJ1-6; possible D gene TRBD1, 5 bases. The CDR3 is 14 residues long. CDR1 is MNHEY and CDR2 is SMNVEV in the germline V gene (reference sequence). V lost 10 bases, J lost 7 bases, and 17 bases lay in between. The CDR3: CATTRTPSNSPLHF. The CDR3 coding sequence is TGTGCCACCACTAGGACACCGTCCAATTCACCCCTCCACTTT.

The CDR3 sequence: CASSLNPGGGETQYF. The CDR3 nucleotides are TGTGCCAGCAGTTTAAACCCAGGGGGAGGGGAGACCCAGTACTTC. The genes are TRBV12-3 or TRBV12-4 and TRBJ2-5; D possibly uses TRBD1 or TRBD2 (7 bases each). This CDR3 spans 15 amino acids. V was clipped by 2 bases and J by 5 bases, with 15 bases between them.

The CDR3 loop reads CASSRLMKQGTGGYTF. The CDR3 DNA sequence: TGTGCCAGCTCACGACTCATGAAACAGGGGACCGGTGGCTACACCTTC. The rearrangement joins TRBV18 to TRBJ1-2; 7 bases fit TRBD1. The CDR3 spans 16 residues. V dropped 4 bases and J dropped 7; count of bases not matched to a gene: 15. Germline V gene data show CDR1 as KGHSH and CDR2 as LQKENI. Based on the CDR3 plus reference TRBV18 and TRBJ1-2, the full variable domain is NAGVMQNPRHLVRRRGQEARLRCSPMKGHSHVYWYRQLPEEGLKFMVYLQKENIIDESGMPKERFSAEFPKEGPSILRIQQVVRGDSAAYFCASSRLMKQGTGGYTFGSGTRLTVV.

The rearrangement links TRBV19 to TRBJ2-7; D may match TRBD1 or TRBD2 (5 bases each). Per germline, CDR1 LNHDA and CDR2 SQIVND (reference sequence). The CDR3 is made up of 16 amino acids. V dropped 1 base and J dropped 0 bases, with 13 bases sitting between them. The CDR3 DNA reads as TGTGCCAGTAGTATAGCTTCGGGGCAAACCTCCTACGAGCAGTACTTC. Translated: CASSIASGQTSYEQYF.

The chain uses TRBV20-1 and TRBJ2-7; 12 nucleotides align to TRBD2. The germline V gene encodes CDR1 DFQATT and CDR2 SNEGSKA (reference sequence). J was trimmed by 2 bases and V by 6 bases; bases with no gene match: 5. The CDR3 totals 14 residues. For the CDR3, the DNA is TGCAGTGCGTTGACTAGCGGGGGTGCCTACGAGCAGTACTTC. Amino acid sequence: CSALTSGGAYEQYF.

This chain links TRBV20-1 with TRBJ1-1; D perhaps matches TRBD1 (5 bases). Per the germline V gene, CDR1 is DFQATT and CDR2 is SNEGSKA (reference sequence). Trimming pared 1 base from V and 8 bases from J, leaving 20 bases between. The CDR3 is made up of 15 amino acids. The CDR3 nucleotides are TGCAGTGCTAGAGCACATCGCGGGGCAGGCGACGAAGCTTTCTTT. Protein sequence: CSARAHRGAGDEAFF.

There are a few counts of this clonotype. The chain carries TRBV20-1 and TRBJ2-4; 7 nucleotides line up with TRBD2. This CDR3 comprises 15 residues. The germline V gene encodes CDR1 DFQATT and CDR2 SNEGSKA (reference sequence). J was trimmed by 5 bases and V by 2 bases; bases with no gene match: 9. The CDR3 region has the DNA TGCAGTGCTAGAAACCTGGGAGGGTTACAAAACATTCAGTACTTC. Protein sequence: CSARNLGGLQNIQYF.

Only a few counts were recorded for this clonotype. One junction end disagrees with the germline gene, perhaps due to a read error. The genes are TRBV19 and TRBJ1-2, with D perhaps TRBD1 (5 bases). Germline loops: CDR1 LNHDA, CDR2 SQIVND (reference sequence). The CDR3 extends over 14 amino acids. CDR3 in amino acids: CASRIGARIYGYTF. CDR3 nucleotides: TGTGCCAGTAGGATAGGGGCACGAATCTATGGCTACACCTTC.

The V call is TRBV7-8, the J call TRBJ2-3, with 10 positions matching TRBD2. CDR1 and CDR2 from the germline V gene are SGHVS and FQNEAQ. The V and J ends lost 5 bases and 4 bases, in that order; junction bases with no gene match: 9. The CDR3 is 16 amino acids. CDR3 region: CASSPGLAMAPDTQYF. The CDR3 coding sequence is TGTGCCAGCAGCCCGGGACTAGCGATGGCCCCAGATACGCAGTATTTT.